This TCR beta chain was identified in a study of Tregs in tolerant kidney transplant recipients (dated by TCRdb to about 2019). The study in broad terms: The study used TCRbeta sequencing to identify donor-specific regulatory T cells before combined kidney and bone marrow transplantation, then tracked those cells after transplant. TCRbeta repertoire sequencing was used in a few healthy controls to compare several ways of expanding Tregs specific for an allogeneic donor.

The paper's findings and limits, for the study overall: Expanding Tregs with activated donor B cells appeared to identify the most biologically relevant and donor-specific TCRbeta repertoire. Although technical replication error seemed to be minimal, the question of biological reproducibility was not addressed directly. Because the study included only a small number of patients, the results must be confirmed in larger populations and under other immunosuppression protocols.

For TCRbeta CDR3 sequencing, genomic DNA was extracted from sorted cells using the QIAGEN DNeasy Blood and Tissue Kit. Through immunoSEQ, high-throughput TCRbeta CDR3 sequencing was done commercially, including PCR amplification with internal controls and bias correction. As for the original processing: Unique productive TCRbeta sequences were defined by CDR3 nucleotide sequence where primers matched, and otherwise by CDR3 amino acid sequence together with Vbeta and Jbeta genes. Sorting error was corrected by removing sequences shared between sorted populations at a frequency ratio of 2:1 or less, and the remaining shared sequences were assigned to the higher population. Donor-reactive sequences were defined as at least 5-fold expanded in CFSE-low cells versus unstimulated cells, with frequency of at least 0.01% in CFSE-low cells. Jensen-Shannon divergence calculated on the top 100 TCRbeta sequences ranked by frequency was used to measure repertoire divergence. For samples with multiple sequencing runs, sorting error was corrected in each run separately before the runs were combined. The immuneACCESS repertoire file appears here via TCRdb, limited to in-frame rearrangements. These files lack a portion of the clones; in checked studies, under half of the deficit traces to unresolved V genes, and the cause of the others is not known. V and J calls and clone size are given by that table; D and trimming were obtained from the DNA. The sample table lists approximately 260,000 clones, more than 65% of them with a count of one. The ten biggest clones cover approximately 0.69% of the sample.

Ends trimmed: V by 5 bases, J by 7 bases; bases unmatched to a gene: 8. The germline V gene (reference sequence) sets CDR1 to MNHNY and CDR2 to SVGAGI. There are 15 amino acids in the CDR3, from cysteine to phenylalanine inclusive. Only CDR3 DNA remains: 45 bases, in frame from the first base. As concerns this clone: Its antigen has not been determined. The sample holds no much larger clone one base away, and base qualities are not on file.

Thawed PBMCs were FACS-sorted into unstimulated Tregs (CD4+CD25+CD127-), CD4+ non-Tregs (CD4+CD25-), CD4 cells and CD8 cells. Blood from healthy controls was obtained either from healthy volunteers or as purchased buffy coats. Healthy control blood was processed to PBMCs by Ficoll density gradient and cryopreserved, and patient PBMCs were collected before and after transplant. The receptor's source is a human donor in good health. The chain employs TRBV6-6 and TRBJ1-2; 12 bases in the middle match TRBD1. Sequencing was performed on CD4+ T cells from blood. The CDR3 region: CASSEGQGALSGYTF. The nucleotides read TGTGCCAGCAGTGAGGGACAGGGGGCGCTTAGTGGCTACACCTTC.